This TCR beta chain originates from a study of cytomegalovirus exposure and HLA in healthy donors. Overall study results and limits: Rarity marked most TCR sequences, yet some public TCRs occurred in many donors. An analysis that came later showed most CMV-associated TCR beta chains appearing HLA-restricted. Another analysis was done later, and it associated roughly 15,000 TCR beta sequences with HLA alleles at 0.05 false discovery rate.

These donors counted as nominally healthy when sampled, but unrecorded immune exposures were likely. CDR1 and CDR2 from the germline V gene are MDHEN and SYDVKM. Between the trimmed V and J ends, which lost 6 bases and 2 bases, there was a span of 8 bases. The CDR3 loop spans 13 amino acids. Of note for this clone: Its antigen is not known.

PCR used 60 Vbeta primers and 13 Jbeta primers. Using immunoSEQ multiplex PCR, the repertoire was profiled, and TCRdb retains in-frame clones only, with some absent. The data hold about 80,000 clones, with around 62% observed a single time. The chain couples TRBV28 to TRBJ1-3; TRBD1 is a possible D gene (5 bases). This receptor was obtained from a male donor in good health and CMV-seropositive. Sequenced material: PBMCs. CDR3 nucleotides: TGTGCCAGCAGGGGAGGGGCTGGAAACACCATATATTTT. Protein sequence: CASRGGAGNTIYF.